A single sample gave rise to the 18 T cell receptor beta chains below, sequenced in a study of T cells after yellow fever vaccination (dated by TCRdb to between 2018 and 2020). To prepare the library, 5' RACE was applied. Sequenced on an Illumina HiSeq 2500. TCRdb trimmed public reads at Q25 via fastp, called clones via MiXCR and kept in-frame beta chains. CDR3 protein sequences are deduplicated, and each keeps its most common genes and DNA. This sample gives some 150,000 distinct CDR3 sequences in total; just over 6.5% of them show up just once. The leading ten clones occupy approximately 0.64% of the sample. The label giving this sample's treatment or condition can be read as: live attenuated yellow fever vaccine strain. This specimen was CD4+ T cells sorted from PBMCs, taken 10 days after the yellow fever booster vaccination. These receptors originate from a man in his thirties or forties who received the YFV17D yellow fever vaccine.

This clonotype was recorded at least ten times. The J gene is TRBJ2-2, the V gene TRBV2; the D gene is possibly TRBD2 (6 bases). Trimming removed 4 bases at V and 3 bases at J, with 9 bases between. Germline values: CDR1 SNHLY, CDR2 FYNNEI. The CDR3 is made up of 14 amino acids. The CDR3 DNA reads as TGTGCCAGCAGTGCGGCGGGATACACCGGGGAGCTGTTTTTT. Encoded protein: CASSAAGYTGELFF. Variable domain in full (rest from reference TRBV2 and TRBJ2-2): EPEVTQTPSHQVTQMGQEVILRCVPISNHLYFYWYRQILGQKVEFLVSFYNNEISEKSEIFDDQFSVERPDGSNFTLKIRSTKLEDSAMYFCASSAAGYTGELFFGEGSRLTVL.

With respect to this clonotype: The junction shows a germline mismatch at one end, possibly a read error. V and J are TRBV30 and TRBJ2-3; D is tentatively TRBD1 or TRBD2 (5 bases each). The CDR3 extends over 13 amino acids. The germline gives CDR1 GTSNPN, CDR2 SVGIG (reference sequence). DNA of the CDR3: TGTGCCTGGAGTGTGAGGGGTCGAGATGCGCAGTATTTT. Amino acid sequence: CAWSVRGRDAQYF.

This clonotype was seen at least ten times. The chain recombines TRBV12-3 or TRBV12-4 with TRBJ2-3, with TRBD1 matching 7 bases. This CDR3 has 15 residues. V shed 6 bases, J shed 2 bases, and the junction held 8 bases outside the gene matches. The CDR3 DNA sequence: TGTGCCAGCAGCCTAGGGGGCCCTTCCACAGATACGCAGTATTTT. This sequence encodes CASSLGGPSTDTQYF.

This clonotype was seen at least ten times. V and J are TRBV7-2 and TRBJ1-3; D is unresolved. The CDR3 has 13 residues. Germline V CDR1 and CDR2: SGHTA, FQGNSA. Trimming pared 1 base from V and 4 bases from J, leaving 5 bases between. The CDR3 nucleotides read TGTGCCAGCAGCTTAGACGGGGGAAACACCATATATTTT. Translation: CASSLDGGNTIYF. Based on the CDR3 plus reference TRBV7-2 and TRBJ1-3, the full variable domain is GAGVSQSPSNKVTEKGKDVELRCDPISGHTALYWYRQSLGQGLEFLIYFQGNSAPDKSGLPSDRFSAERTGGSVSTLTIQRTQQEDSAVYLCASSLDGGNTIYFGEGSWLTVV.

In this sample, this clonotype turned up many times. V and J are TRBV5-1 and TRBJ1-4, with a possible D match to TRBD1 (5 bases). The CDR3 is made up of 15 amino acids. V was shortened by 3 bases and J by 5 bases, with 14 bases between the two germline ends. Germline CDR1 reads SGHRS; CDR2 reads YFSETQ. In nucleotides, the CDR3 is TGCGCCAGCAGCTCGGAAGGGACGGCAAATGAAAAACTGTTTTTT. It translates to CASSSEGTANEKLFF. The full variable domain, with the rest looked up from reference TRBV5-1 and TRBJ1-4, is KAGVTQTPRYLIKTRGQQVTLSCSPISGHRSVSWYQQTPGQGLQFLFEYFSETQRNKGNFPGRFSGRQFSNSRSEMNVSTLELGDSALYLCASSSEGTANEKLFFGSGTQLSVL.

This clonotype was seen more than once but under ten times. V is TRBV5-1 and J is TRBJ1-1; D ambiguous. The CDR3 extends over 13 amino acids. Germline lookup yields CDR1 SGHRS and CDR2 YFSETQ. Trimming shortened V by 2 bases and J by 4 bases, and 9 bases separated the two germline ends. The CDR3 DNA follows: TGCGCCAGCAGCTTATTGGGAGGCACTGAAGCTTTCTTT. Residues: CASSLLGGTEAFF.

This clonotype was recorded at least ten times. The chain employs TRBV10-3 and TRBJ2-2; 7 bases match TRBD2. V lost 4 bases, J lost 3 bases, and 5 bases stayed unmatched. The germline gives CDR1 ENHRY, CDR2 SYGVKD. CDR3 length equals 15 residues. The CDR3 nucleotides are TGTGCCATCAGTGGATCGGCGGGGGACACCGGGGAGCTGTTTTTT. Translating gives CAISGSAGDTGELFF.

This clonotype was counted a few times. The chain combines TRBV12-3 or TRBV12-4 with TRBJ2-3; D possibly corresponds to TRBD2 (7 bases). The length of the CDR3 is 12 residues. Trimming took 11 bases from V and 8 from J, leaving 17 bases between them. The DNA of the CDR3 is TGTGCCGCTGCTAGGGGGGGGCGTACGCAGTATTTT. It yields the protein CAAARGGRTQYF.

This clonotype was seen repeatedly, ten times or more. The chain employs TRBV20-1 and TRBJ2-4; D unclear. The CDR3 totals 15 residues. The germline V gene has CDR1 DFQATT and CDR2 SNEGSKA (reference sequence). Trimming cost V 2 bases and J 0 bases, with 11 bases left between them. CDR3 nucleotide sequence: TGCAGTGCTAGAATGAGAGAACTAGCCAAAAACATTCAGTACTTC. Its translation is CSARMRELAKNIQYF.

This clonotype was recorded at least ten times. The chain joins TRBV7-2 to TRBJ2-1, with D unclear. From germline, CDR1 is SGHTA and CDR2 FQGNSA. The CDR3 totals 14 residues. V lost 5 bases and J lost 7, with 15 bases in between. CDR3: CASSKTGFGNEQFF. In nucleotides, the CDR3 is TGTGCCAGCAGCAAAACCGGGTTTGGGAATGAGCAGTTCTTC. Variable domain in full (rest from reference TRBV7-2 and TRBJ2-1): GAGVSQSPSNKVTEKGKDVELRCDPISGHTALYWYRQSLGQGLEFLIYFQGNSAPDKSGLPSDRFSAERTGGSVSTLTIQRTQQEDSAVYLCASSKTGFGNEQFFGPGTRLTVL.

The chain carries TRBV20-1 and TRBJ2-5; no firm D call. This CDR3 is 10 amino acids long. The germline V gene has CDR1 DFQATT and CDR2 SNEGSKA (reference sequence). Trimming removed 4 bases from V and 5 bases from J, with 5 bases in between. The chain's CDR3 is CSANCETQYF. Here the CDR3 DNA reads TGCAGTGCTAATTGTGAGACCCAGTACTTC.

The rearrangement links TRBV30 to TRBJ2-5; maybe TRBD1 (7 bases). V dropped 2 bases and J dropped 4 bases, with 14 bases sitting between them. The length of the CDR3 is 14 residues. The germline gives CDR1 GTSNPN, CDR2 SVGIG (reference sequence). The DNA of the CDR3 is TGTGCCTGGAGTACCCCAGGGGGAGGAGAGACCCAGTACTTC. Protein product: CAWSTPGGGETQYF.

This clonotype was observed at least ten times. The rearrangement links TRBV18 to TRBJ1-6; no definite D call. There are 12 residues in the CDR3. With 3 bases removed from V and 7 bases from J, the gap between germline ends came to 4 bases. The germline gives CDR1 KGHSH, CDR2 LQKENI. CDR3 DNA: TGTGCCAGCTCACCCGTCAATTCACCCCTCCACTTT. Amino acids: CASSPVNSPLHF.

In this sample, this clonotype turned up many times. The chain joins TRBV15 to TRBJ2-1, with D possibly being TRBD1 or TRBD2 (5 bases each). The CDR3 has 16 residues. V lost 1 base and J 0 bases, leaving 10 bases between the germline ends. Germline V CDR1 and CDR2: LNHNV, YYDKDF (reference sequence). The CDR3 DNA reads TGTGCCACCAGCAGAGGATGGGGGAGCTCCTACAATGAGCAGTTCTTC. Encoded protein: CATSRGWGSSYNEQFF.

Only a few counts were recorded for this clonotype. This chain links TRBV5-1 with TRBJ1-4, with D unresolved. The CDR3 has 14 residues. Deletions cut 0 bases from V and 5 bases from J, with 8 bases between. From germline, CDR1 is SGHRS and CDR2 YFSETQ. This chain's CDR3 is CASSLEKPNEKLFF. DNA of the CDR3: TGCGCCAGCAGCTTGGAAAAGCCCAATGAAAAACTGTTTTTT.

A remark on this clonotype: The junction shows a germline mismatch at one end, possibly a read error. The CDR3 sequence: CATCDLGYTTRGTGKTYEQYF. DNA for the CDR3: TGTGCCACCTGTGATTTGGGTTACACCACTCGGGGGACAGGGAAGACCTACGAGCAGTACTTC. The V call is TRBV24-1, the J call TRBJ2-7; 9 nucleotides match TRBD1. This CDR3 is 21 amino acids long. The germline gives CDR1 KGHDR, CDR2 SFDVKD.

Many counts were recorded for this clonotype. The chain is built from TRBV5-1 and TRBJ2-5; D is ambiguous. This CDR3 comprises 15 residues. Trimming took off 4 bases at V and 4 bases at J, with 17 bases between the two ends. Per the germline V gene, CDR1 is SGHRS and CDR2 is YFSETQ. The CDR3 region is CASSPEPQVRETQYF. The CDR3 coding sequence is TGCGCCAGCAGCCCGGAGCCCCAGGTTAGAGAGACCCAGTACTTC.

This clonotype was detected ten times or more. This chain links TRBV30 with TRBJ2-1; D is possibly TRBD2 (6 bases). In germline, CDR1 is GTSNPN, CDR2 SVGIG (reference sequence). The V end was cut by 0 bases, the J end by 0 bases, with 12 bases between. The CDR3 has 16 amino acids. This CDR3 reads CAWSVLADSSYNEQFF. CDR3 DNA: TGTGCCTGGAGTGTACTAGCCGATAGCTCCTACAATGAGCAGTTCTTC.